The 15 T cell receptor beta chains reported below all come from one sample, sequenced in a study of blood T cell repertoires in COVID-19. The table came from immunoSEQ multiplex PCR; TCRdb's copy has only in-frame clones and leaves some out. The table includes just over 250,000 clones, approximately 88% detected once. Source material: peripheral blood. Every receptor here comes from a woman in her seventies with COVID-19, enrolled during active disease.

A few counts support this clone. V gene TRBV29-1 combines with J gene TRBJ2-6; D might be TRBD1 (5 bases). V gave up 7 bases and J gave up 1 base, with 8 bases separating them. CDR1 is SQVTM, CDR2 ANQGSEA, per germline. CDR3 length: 13 residues. The CDR3 loop is CSASGSGANVLTF. DNA for the CDR3: TGCAGCGCTTCAGGGTCTGGGGCCAACGTCCTGACTTTC.

The gene calls are TRBV7-8 and TRBJ2-1; D unclear. The CDR3 is 14 amino acids. Germline assignment: CDR1 SGHVS and CDR2 FQNEAQ. The germline V and J ends were trimmed by 5 bases and 6 bases, with 14 bases remaining between them. The CDR3 loop reads CASSPVAPGNEQFF. CDR3 sequence (DNA): TGTGCCAGCAGCCCGGTCGCCCCTGGCAATGAGCAGTTCTTC.

This clone appeared a single time. The chain recombines TRBV4-2 with TRBJ2-1; a possible D gene is TRBD1 (6 bases). The CDR3 is made up of 17 amino acids. In germline, CDR1 is LGHNA, CDR2 YNFKEQ. V gave up 0 bases and J gave up 0 bases, with 12 bases separating them. For the CDR3, the DNA is TGTGCCAGCAGCCAAGATAGGGGGAGTAGCTCCTACAATGAGCAGTTCTTC. It yields the protein CASSQDRGSSSYNEQFF.

V is TRBV25-1 and J is TRBJ1-6; the D is unclear. CDR3 length: 12 residues. Trimming shortened V by 8 bases and J by 7 bases, and 9 bases separated the two germline ends. Germline values: CDR1 MGHDK, CDR2 SYGVNS. CDR3 coding DNA: TGTGCCAGCGCAGACGGGAATTCACCCCTCCACTTT. It yields the protein CASADGNSPLHF. Full variable domain (rest looked up from reference TRBV25-1 and TRBJ1-6): EADIYQTPRYLVIGTGKKITLECSQTMGHDKMYWYQQDPGMELHLIHYSYGVNSTEKGDLSSESTVSRIRTEHFPLTLESARPSHTSQYLCASADGNSPLHFGNGTRLTVT.

The chain links TRBV5-4 to TRBJ2-3, with 9 bases matching TRBD1. This CDR3 spans 14 amino acids. The V gene's germline CDR1 is SGHNT and CDR2 YYREEE (reference sequence). V lost 4 bases, J lost 4 bases, and 4 bases stayed unmatched. The CDR3 is CASSLQGASDTQYF. The DNA for the CDR3 is TGTGCCAGCAGCCTACAGGGGGCGTCAGATACGCAGTATTTT. The full variable domain, completed using reference TRBV5-4 and TRBJ2-3, is ETGVTQSPTHLIKTRGQQVTLRCSSQSGHNTVSWYQQALGQGPQFIFQYYREEENGRGNFPPRFSGLQFPNYSSELNVNALELDDSALYLCASSLQGASDTQYFGPGTRLTVL.

This rearrangement joins TRBV6-5 to TRBJ1-5; D is perhaps TRBD1 (6 bases). V lost 5 bases to trimming and J lost 4 bases, with 9 bases between them. This CDR3 contains 13 residues. Germline V gene lookup returns CDR1 MNHEY and CDR2 SVGAGI. The CDR3 reads CASSPGANQPQHF. CDR3 DNA: TGTGCCAGCAGTCCAGGGGCAAATCAGCCCCAGCATTTT.

The J gene is TRBJ1-1, the V gene TRBV12-5, with a tentative D call TRBD1 (6 bases). CDR1 is LGHNT and CDR2 is FRNRAP in the germline V gene. Trimming took off 1 base at V and 5 bases at J, with 8 bases between the two ends. This CDR3 comprises 13 residues. The CDR3 region is CASGLGGGTEAFF. As DNA, the CDR3 is TGTGCTAGTGGTTTGGGAGGGGGTACTGAAGCTTTCTTT. Full variable domain (remainder filled in from reference TRBV12-5 and TRBJ1-1): DARVTQTPRHKVTEMGQEVTMRCQPILGHNTVFWYRQTMMQGLELLAYFRNRAPLDDSGMPKDRFSAEMPDATLATLKIQPSEPRDSAVYFCASGLGGGTEAFFGQGTRLTVV.

The chain links TRBV11-3 to TRBJ1-2, with D tentatively TRBD1 (6 bases). Trimming took 0 bases from V and 1 from J, leaving 9 bases between them. The germline gives CDR1 SGHNT, CDR2 YENEEA. The CDR3 is made up of 15 amino acids. The CDR3 DNA reads as TGTGCCAGCAGCTTAGAGGGGACACTTAACTATGGCTACACCTTC. Protein sequence: CASSLEGTLNYGYTF.

The J gene is TRBJ2-7, the V gene TRBV28; D may be TRBD2 (7 bases). The CDR3 is 15 residues long. V lost 6 bases, J lost 0 bases, and 15 bases lay in between. Germline CDR1 and CDR2: MDHEN and SYDVKM. CDR3 DNA: TGTGCCAGCAGAATGCCGGGGGGCGCCTCCTACGAGCAGTACTTC. Amino acids: CASRMPGGASYEQYF.

V and J are TRBV10-1 and TRBJ2-5; no definite D call. V was cut by 7 bases and J by 4 bases, with 31 bases left in between. Germline V gene sequence: CDR1 WNHNN, CDR2 SYGVQD (reference sequence). This CDR3 has 19 residues. CDR3 coding DNA: TGCGCCAGCAATTGTAACGTTTGTAGGCGGCCCAATCCGCCAGAGACCCAGTACTTC. Translated, it gives CASNCNVCRRPNPPETQYF.

The chain combines TRBV4-1 with TRBJ1-5; D gene unclear. Germline V CDR1 and CDR2: MGHRA, YSYEKL. This CDR3 is built from 16 residues. V dropped 0 bases and J dropped 1 base, with 10 bases sitting between them. Here the CDR3 DNA reads TGCGCCAGCAGCCAAGAGAAGACACCGAGCAATCAGCCCCAGCATTTT. Translated: CASSQEKTPSNQPQHF.

The gene calls are TRBV2 and TRBJ1-2; a possible D gene is TRBD1 (6 bases). The ends were cut back, 8 bases at V and 0 bases at J, with 16 bases in the middle. The germline V gene has CDR1 SNHLY and CDR2 FYNNEI. The CDR3 spans 15 residues. The DNA of the CDR3 is TGTGCCAGCGGTCCAGACAGGCCTGCTAACTATGGCTACACCTTC. Translation: CASGPDRPANYGYTF.

V gene TRBV11-2 combines with J gene TRBJ2-7; 7 bases are a match to TRBD1. Trimming at V came to 5 bases and at J to 1 base, leaving 8 bases not matched to a gene. The CDR3 consists of 15 residues. Per germline, CDR1 SGHAT and CDR2 FQNNGV. The CDR3 DNA reads as TGTGCCAGCAGCATACCCGTGACAGGGTCCTACGAGCAGTACTTC. It yields the protein CASSIPVTGSYEQYF.

The CDR3: CASSQEQSYTDTQYF. CDR3 nucleotides: TGCGCCAGCAGCCAAGAACAGAGTTACACAGATACGCAGTATTTT. The rearrangement joins TRBV4-3 to TRBJ2-3; D is unclear. The CDR3 totals 15 residues. V was clipped by 0 bases and J by 2 bases, with 9 bases between them. Germline CDR1 is LGHNA and CDR2 is YSLEER.

The V and J genes are TRBV18 and TRBJ2-7, with 7 bases lining up with TRBD1. The CDR3 runs 13 residues. V dropped 3 bases and J dropped 3; count of bases not matched to a gene: 2. Looked up from germline, CDR1 is KGHSH and CDR2 is LQKENI. The CDR3 spells CASSPGTDYEQYF. The CDR3 DNA reads TGTGCCAGCTCACCCGGGACAGACTACGAGCAGTACTTC.